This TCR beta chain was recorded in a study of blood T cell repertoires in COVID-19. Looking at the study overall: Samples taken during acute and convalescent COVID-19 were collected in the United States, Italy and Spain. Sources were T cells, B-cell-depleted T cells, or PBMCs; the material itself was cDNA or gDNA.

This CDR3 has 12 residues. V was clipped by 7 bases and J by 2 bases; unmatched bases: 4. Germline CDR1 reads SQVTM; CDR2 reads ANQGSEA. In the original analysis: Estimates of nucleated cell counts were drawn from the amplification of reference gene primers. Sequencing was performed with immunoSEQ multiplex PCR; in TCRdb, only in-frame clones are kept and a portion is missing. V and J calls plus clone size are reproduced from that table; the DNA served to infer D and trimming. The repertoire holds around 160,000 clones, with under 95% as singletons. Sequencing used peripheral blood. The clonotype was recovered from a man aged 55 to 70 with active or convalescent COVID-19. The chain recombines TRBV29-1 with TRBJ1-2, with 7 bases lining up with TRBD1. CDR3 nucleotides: TGCAGCGCATGGGACAGAAACTATGGCTACACCTTC. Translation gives CSAWDRNYGYTF.